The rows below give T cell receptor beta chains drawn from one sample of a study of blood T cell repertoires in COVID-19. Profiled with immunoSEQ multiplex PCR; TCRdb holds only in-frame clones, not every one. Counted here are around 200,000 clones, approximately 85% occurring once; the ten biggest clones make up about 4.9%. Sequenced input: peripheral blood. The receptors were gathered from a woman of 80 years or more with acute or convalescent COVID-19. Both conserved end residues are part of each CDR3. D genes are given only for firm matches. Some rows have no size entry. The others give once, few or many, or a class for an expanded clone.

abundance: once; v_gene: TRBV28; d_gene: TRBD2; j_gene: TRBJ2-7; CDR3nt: TGTGCCAGCAGTCTGGGGGGGGTTGCCGGCGAGCAGTACTTC; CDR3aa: CASSLGGVAGEQYF
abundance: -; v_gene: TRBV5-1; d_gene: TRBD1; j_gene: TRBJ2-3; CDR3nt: TGCGCCAGCAGCACCGGGACAGGGGCCACAGATACGCAGTATTTT; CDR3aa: CASSTGTGATDTQYF
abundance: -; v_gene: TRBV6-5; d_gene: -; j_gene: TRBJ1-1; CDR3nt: TGTGCCAGCAGGGCAGTAAGGAACACTGAAGCTTTCTTT; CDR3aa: CASRAVRNTEAFF
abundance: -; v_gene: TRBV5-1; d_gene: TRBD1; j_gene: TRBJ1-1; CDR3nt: TGCGCCAGCAGTAAGGGGGCGGGGGGAACTGAAGCTTTCTTT; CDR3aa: CASSKGAGGTEAFF
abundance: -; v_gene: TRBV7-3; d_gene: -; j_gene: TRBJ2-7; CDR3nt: TGTGCCAGCAGCTTGCAGGGGAGTTCCAACGAGCAGTACTTC; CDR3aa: CASSLQGSSNEQYF
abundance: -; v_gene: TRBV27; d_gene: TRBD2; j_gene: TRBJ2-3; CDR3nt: TGTGCCAGCCGACTAGCGGGAACCTCTAGCACAGATACGCAGTATTTT; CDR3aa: CASRLAGTSSTDTQYF
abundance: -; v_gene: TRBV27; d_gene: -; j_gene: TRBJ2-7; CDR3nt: TGTGCCAGCAGCGTGGAGTACCTTCGGGTGGGCGAGCAGTACTTC; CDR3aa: CASSVEYLRVGEQYF
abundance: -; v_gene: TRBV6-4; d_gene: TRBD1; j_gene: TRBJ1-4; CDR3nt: TGTGCCAGCATTTCCGGGACAGCCTATGAAAAACTGTTTTTT; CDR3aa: CASISGTAYEKLFF
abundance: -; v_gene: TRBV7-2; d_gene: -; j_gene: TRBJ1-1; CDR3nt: TGTGCCAGCAGCTTAACCGGGATAACTGAAGCTTTCTTT; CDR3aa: CASSLTGITEAFF
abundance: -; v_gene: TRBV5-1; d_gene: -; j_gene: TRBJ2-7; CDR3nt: TGCGCCAGCAGTTCCGCCGGGACTGCCTCCTACGAGCAGTACTTC; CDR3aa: CASSSAGTASYEQYF
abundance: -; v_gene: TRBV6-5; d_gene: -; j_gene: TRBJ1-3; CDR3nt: TGTGCCAGCAGTTACTCCAGGGATGGTGGAAACACCATATATTTT; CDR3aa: CASSYSRDGGNTIYF
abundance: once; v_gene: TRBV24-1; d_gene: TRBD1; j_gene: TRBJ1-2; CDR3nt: TGTGCCACCAGTGACACCGGGACAGGGCCGTCAGGCTACACCTTC; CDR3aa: CATSDTGTGPSGYTF
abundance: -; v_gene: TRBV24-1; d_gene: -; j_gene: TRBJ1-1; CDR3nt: TGTGCCACCAGTGATTTGCACGCGGCTTTCTTT; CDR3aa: CATSDLHAAFF
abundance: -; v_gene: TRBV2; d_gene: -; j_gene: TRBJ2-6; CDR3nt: TGTGCCAGCAGTGTGGACACCCGAAGCTCTGGGGCCAACGTCCTGACTTTC; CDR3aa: CASSVDTRSSGANVLTF
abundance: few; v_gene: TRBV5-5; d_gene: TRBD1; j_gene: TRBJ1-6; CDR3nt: TGTGCCAGCAGCTTGGAACAGGGGAATTCACCCCTCCACTTT; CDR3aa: CASSLEQGNSPLHF
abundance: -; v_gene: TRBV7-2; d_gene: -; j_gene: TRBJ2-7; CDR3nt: TGTGCCAGCAGCTCTCGGATCTCAGGTTACGAGCAGTACTTC; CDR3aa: CASSSRISGYEQYF
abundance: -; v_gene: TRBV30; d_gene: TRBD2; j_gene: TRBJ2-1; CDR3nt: TGTGCCTGGATTTACGCCGCGGGAGGGCCAACTGAGCAGTTCTTC; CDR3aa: CAWIYAAGGPTEQFF
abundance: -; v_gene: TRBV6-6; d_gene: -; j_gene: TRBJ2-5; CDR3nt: TGTGCCAGCAGTCCCCCTAGCGCTCTCGAAGAGACCCAGTACTTC; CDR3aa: CASSPPSALEETQYF
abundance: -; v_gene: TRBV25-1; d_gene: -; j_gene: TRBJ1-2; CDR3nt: TGTGCCAGCAGTGATAGGGCCAGGGGTGTGTACACCTTC; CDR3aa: CASSDRARGVYTF
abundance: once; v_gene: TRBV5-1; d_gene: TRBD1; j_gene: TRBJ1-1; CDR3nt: TGCGCCAGCAGCTTGGGGACAGGGGCGAACACTGAAGCTTTCTTT; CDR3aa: CASSLGTGANTEAFF
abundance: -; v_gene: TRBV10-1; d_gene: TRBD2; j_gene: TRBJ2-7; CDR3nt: TGCGCCAGCGGGGGACTAGCGGGAGAGTTCCACTACGAGCAGTACTTC; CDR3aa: CASGGLAGEFHYEQYF
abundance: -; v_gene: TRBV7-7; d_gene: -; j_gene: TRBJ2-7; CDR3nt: TGTGCTAGCAGCGCGGCTGGCCCCGGGGAGGCGGTATACTCCTACGAGCAGTACTTC; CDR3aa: CASSAAGPGEAVYSYEQYF
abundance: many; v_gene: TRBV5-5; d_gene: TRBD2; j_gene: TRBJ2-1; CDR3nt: TGTGCCAGCAGCCGAAATCCCGGGACTAGCGGTTCCTACAATGAGCAGTTCTTC; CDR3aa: CASSRNPGTSGSYNEQFF
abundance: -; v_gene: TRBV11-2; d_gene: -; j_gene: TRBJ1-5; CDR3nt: TGTGCCAGCAGCTTAGTAGGCAATCAGCCCCAGCATTTT; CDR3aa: CASSLVGNQPQHF
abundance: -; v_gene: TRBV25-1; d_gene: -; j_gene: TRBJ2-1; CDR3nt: TGTGCCAGCAGCTTTCCTCCGGACAGTCGGAATGAGCAGTTCTTC; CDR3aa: CASSFPPDSRNEQFF
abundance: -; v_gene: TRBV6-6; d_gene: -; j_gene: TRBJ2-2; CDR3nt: TGTGCCAGCAGTTACTATACCCGACGGGGAGCGGGGGAGCTGTTTTTT; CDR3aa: CASSYYTRRGAGELFF
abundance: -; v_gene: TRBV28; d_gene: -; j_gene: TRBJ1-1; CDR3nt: TGTGCCAGCAGTTTAGGTGGCAGGAAGACTGAAGCTTTCTTT; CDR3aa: CASSLGGRKTEAFF
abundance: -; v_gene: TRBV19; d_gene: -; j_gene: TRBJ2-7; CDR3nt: TGTGCCAGTAGTTTCCTGGGCAAATCCTACGAGCAGTACTTC; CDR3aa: CASSFLGKSYEQYF
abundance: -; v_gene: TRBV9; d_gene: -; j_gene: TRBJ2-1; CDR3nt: TGTGCCAGCAGCGTGGGGGGGGCCTTCCGCCACAATGAGCAGTTCTTC; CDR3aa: CASSVGGAFRHNEQFF
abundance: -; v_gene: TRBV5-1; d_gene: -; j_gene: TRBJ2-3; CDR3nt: TGCGCCAGCAGCCCGCCCGGGGGTAGCACAGATACGCAGTATTTT; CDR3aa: CASSPPGGSTDTQYF
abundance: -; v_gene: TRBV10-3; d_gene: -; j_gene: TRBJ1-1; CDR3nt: TGTGCCATCAGTGACGCAGGGCGAACTGAAGCTTTCTTT; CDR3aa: CAISDAGRTEAFF
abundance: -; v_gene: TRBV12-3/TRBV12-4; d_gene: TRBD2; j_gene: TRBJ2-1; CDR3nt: TGTGCCAGCTCTAGCGGGTCGTACAATGAGCAGTTCTTC; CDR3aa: CASSSGSYNEQFF
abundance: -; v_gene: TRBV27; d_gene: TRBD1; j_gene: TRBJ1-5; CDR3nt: TGTGCCAGCAGTACGGGACAGGTAGGCAATCAGCCCCAGCATTTT; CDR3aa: CASSTGQVGNQPQHF
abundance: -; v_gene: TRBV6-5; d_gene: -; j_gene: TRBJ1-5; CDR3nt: TGTGCCAGCAGTTACAGGGTTGCGGGAGCCCAGCATTTT; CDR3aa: CASSYRVAGAQHF
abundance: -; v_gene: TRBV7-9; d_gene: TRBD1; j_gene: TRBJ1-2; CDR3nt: TGTGCCAGCAGCTTAGAGAGGGGGCCTTCCTATGGCTACACCTTC; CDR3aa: CASSLERGPSYGYTF
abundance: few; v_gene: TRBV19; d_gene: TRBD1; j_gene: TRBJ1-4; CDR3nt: TGTGCCAGTAGTGGTACAGGGGGCTCGACTAATGAAAAACTGTTTTTT; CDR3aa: CASSGTGGSTNEKLFF
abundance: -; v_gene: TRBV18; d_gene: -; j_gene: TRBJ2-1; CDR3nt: TGTGCCAGCTCACCTTCCGCGGGGTACAATGAGCAGTTCTTC; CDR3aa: CASSPSAGYNEQFF
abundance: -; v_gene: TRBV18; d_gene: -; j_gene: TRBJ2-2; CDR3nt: TGTGCCAGCTCACCATACGAGGGCACCGGGGAGCTGTTTTTT; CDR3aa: CASSPYEGTGELFF